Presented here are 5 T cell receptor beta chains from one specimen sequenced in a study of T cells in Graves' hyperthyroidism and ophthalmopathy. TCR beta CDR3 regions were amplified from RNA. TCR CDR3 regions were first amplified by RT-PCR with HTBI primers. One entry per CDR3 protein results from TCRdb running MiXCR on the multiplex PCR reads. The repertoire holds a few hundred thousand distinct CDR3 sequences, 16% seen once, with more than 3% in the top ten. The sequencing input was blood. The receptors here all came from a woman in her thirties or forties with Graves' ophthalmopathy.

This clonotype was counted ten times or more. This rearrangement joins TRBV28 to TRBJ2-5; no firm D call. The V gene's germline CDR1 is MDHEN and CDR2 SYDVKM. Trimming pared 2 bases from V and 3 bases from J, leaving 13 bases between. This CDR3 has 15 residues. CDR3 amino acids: CASSLIWTPEETQYF. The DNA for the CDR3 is TGTGCCAGCAGTTTAATATGGACCCCCGAAGAGACCCAGTACTTC. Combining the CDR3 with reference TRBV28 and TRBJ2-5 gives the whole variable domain DVKVTQSSRYLVKRTGEKVFLECVQDMDHENMFWYRQDPGLGLRLIYFSYDVKMKEKGDIPEGYSVSREKKERFSLILESASTNQTSMYLCASSLIWTPEETQYFGPGTRLLVL.

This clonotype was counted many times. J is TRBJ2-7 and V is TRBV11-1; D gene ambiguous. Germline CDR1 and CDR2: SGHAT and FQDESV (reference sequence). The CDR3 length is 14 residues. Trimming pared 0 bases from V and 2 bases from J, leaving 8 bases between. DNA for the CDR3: TGTGCCAGCAGCTTAGCGAGGAAGGCCTACGAGCAGTACTTC. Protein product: CASSLARKAYEQYF.

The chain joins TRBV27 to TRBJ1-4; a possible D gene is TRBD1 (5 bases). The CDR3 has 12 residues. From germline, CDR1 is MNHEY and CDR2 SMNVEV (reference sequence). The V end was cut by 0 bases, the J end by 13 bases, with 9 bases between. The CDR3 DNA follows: TGTGCCAGCAGTTTATCTGGGGGACCACTGTTTTTT. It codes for CASSLSGGPLFF.

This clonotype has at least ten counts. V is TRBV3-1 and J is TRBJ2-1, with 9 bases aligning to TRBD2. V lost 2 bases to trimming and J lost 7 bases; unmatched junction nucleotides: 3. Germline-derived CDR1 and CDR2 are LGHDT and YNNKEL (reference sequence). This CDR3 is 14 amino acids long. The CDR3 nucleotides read TGTGCCAGCAGCCAAAGTAGCGGGAGAAATGAGCAGTTCTTC. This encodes CASSQSSGRNEQFF.

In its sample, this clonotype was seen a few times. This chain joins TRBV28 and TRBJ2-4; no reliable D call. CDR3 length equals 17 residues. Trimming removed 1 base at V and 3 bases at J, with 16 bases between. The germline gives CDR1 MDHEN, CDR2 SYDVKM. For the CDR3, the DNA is TGTGCCAGCAGTTTATCCTTCCTTGTACGAGGCAAAAACATTCAGTACTTC. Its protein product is CASSLSFLVRGKNIQYF. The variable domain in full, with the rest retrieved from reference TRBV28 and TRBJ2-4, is DVKVTQSSRYLVKRTGEKVFLECVQDMDHENMFWYRQDPGLGLRLIYFSYDVKMKEKGDIPEGYSVSREKKERFSLILESASTNQTSMYLCASSLSFLVRGKNIQYFGAGTRLSVL.